The 24 T cell receptor beta chains reported below all come from one sample, sequenced in a study of PD-1 blockade in classical Hodgkin lymphoma. In every patient, relapse followed autologous stem cell transplantation, while exposure to brentuximab vedotin differed. Clones were sequenced by immunoSEQ multiplex PCR, and TCRdb holds only the in-frame ones, with some missing. Of tens of thousands of clones listed, around 90% are singletons. The sequencing used peripheral blood mononuclear cells (PBMCs), collected at baseline. The source is a human donor with classical Hodgkin lymphoma.

The rearrangement uses TRBV10-1 and TRBJ2-1, with D perhaps matching TRBD1 or TRBD2 (5 bases each). Trimming removed 4 bases at V and 10 bases at J, with 14 bases between. Germline V lookup: CDR1 WNHNN, CDR2 SYGVQD (reference sequence). The CDR3 consists of 13 residues. The CDR3, as DNA: TGCGCCAGCAGTGGGGGGTCCAATGGGGAGCAGTTCTTC. Protein product: CASSGGSNGEQFF.

This chain links TRBV2 with TRBJ2-7; D unresolved. Germline values: CDR1 SNHLY, CDR2 FYNNEI. The V and J ends lost 6 bases and 2 bases respectively, with 14 bases between them. This CDR3 spans 14 amino acids. The CDR3 region has the DNA TGTGCCAGCAGGGGTGATCCAGGTCCCTACGAGCAGTACTTC. Protein sequence: CASRGDPGPYEQYF.

In regard to this clone: The identical CDR3 is also encoded by other nucleotide sequences in the sample. The chain couples TRBV19 to TRBJ2-7, with TRBD2 as a possible D gene (5 bases). The V end lost 1 base, the J end lost 2 bases, and 6 bases lay between the germline ends. This CDR3 has 13 residues. The germline gives CDR1 LNHDA, CDR2 SQIVND (reference sequence). CDR3 protein: CASSIGGAYEQYF. The CDR3 DNA sequence: TGTGCCAGTAGTATAGGGGGAGCCTACGAGCAGTACTTC. Full variable domain (rest looked up from reference TRBV19 and TRBJ2-7): DGGITQSPKYLFRKEGQNVTLSCEQNLNHDAMYWYRQDPGQGLRLIYYSQIVNDFQKGDIAEGYSVSREKKESFPLTVTSAQKNPTAFYLCASSIGGAYEQYFGPGTRLTVT.

This rearrangement joins TRBV30 to TRBJ2-5; no firm D call. The CDR3 has 15 amino acids. With 2 bases removed from V and 1 base from J, the gap between germline ends came to 14 bases. Germline V gives CDR1 GTSNPN, CDR2 SVGIG (reference sequence). CDR3 loop: CAWSPGGSRQETQYF. In DNA form, the CDR3 reads TGTGCCTGGAGTCCGGGCGGCAGTCGCCAAGAGACCCAGTACTTC.

The chain is built from TRBV30 and TRBJ1-1; possibly TRBD1 for D (6 bases). The germline V and J ends were trimmed by 0 bases and 0 bases, with 11 bases remaining between them. The CDR3 contains 15 residues. Looked up from germline, CDR1 is GTSNPN and CDR2 is SVGIG (reference sequence). The CDR3 here is CAWSVSGTLNTEAFF. CDR3 DNA: TGTGCCTGGAGTGTATCTGGGACATTGAACACTGAAGCTTTCTTT.

The rearrangement links TRBV6-5 to TRBJ1-1; 9 nucleotides match TRBD1. Germline loops: CDR1 MNHEY, CDR2 SVGAGI. This CDR3 has 12 residues. V lost 7 bases, J lost 9 bases, and 6 bases stayed unmatched. The CDR3 region is CASILDRGKAFF. The CDR3 DNA follows: TGTGCCAGCATCCTGGACAGGGGCAAAGCTTTCTTT.

The rearrangement uses TRBV13 and TRBJ2-3; D is uncertain. The CDR3 has 18 residues. The germline gives CDR1 PRHDT, CDR2 FYEKMQ (reference sequence). Trimming pared 5 bases from V and 0 bases from J, leaving 21 bases between. The CDR3 DNA reads as TGTGCCAGCAGCCACACCCGGCGAGCGCTATCTAGCACAGATACGCAGTATTTT. Translation: CASSHTRRALSSTDTQYF.

The genes are TRBV4-3 and TRBJ1-4; 9 bases agree with TRBD1. The CDR3 spans 16 residues. The germline gives CDR1 LGHNA, CDR2 YSLEER. Unmatched junction bases numbered 7, after V lost 0 bases and J lost 8 bases. The CDR3 spells CASSQEWGQGGEKLFF. The CDR3 bases are TGCGCCAGCAGCCAAGAATGGGGACAGGGAGGGGAAAAACTGTTTTTT.

The genes are TRBV10-3 and TRBJ2-2; TRBD1 aligns across 7 bases. The length of the CDR3 is 15 residues. Losses at the gene ends were 9 bases for V and 1 base for J; bases not matched to a gene: 8. Germline V lookup: CDR1 ENHRY, CDR2 SYGVKD. CDR3 region: CAIKAGTENTGELFF. The CDR3 DNA follows: TGTGCCATTAAAGCCGGGACAGAGAACACCGGGGAGCTGTTTTTT.

This chain links TRBV10-3 with TRBJ1-5; D is unclear. The CDR3 totals 15 residues. Per germline, CDR1 ENHRY and CDR2 SYGVKD. V gave up 2 bases and J gave up 3 bases, with 11 bases separating them. CDR3 amino acids: CAISEQAGVNQPQHF. The CDR3 bases are TGTGCCATCAGTGAGCAAGCAGGAGTCAATCAGCCCCAGCATTTT.

The chain uses TRBV30 and TRBJ2-2; D might be TRBD2 (6 bases). V was clipped by 0 bases and J by 0 bases, with 8 bases between them. The germline CDR1 and CDR2 sequences are GTSNPN and SVGIG (reference sequence). The CDR3 is 15 amino acids. The CDR3: CAWSVWGANTGELFF. CDR3 DNA: TGTGCCTGGAGTGTTTGGGGGGCGAACACCGGGGAGCTGTTTTTT.

The chain combines TRBV7-6 with TRBJ1-2, with 7 bases identical to TRBD1. V was clipped by 7 bases and J by 3 bases; unmatched bases: 14. Germline lookup yields CDR1 SGHVS and CDR2 FNYEAQ. The CDR3 consists of 16 residues. CDR3 sequence reads: CASTPYPGTDDYGYTF. The CDR3, as DNA: TGTGCCAGCACCCCCTACCCAGGGACAGATGACTATGGCTACACCTTC. The full variable domain, its missing parts supplied by reference TRBV7-6 and TRBJ1-2, is GAGVSQSPRYKVTKRGQDVALRCDPISGHVSLYWYRQALGQGPEFLTYFNYEAQQDKSGLPNDRFSAERPEGSISTLTIQRTEQRDSAMYRCASTPYPGTDDYGYTFGSGTRLTVV.

The rearrangement uses TRBV6-1 and TRBJ1-1; weak D call: TRBD1 (6 bases). V was cut by 4 bases and J by 8 bases, with 14 bases left in between. The CDR3 spans 13 residues. Germline values: CDR1 MNHNS, CDR2 SASEGT. The CDR3 protein is CASSGITGTEAFF. The CDR3 nucleotides are TGTGCCAGCAGTGGGATCACCGGGACAGAAGCTTTCTTT.

The rearrangement joins TRBV29-1 to TRBJ1-2; possibly TRBD1 for D (5 bases). Germline values: CDR1 SQVTM, CDR2 ANQGSEA. The CDR3 extends over 13 amino acids. Trimming took off 3 bases at V and 8 bases at J, with 16 bases between the two ends. The CDR3 DNA reads TGCAGCGTTGAGTCGGTGGCCAAGGGGGGCTACACCTTC. It codes for CSVESVAKGGYTF.

This chain joins TRBV28 and TRBJ2-5; D could derive from TRBD1 or TRBD2 (6 bases each). CDR1 MDHEN and CDR2 SYDVKM come from the germline V gene. The V end was cut by 3 bases, the J end by 5 bases, with 13 bases between. CDR3 length: 14 amino acids. DNA of the CDR3: TGTGCCAGCAGTTTTATGGGGGCGGGGGAGACCCAGTACTTC. Its translation is CASSFMGAGETQYF.

The chain couples TRBV27 to TRBJ2-6; 9 bases are a match to TRBD1. The CDR3 spans 17 residues. V shed 4 bases, J shed 0 bases, and the junction held 4 bases outside the gene matches. Germline CDR1 MNHEY, CDR2 SMNVEV (reference sequence). The CDR3 reads CASSYGTGFSGANVLTF. CDR3 in DNA: TGTGCCAGCAGTTACGGGACAGGGTTCTCTGGGGCCAACGTCCTGACTTTC. The variable domain in full, completed from reference TRBV27 and TRBJ2-6, reads EAQVTQNPRYLITVTGKKLTVTCSQNMNHEYMSWYRQDPGLGLRQIYYSMNVEVTDKGDVPEGYKVSRKEKRNFPLILESPSPNQTSLYFCASSYGTGFSGANVLTFGAGSRLTVL.

CDR3 sequence (DNA): TGTGCCAGCAGCACGGACACGGGTGGTCTGGACTATGGCTACACCTTC. Protein sequence: CASSTDTGGLDYGYTF. The rearrangement uses TRBV5-4 and TRBJ1-2, with a possible D match to TRBD1 (5 bases). V lost 4 bases and J lost 3, with 19 bases in between. Germline CDR1 and CDR2: SGHNT and YYREEE (reference sequence). CDR3 length: 16 amino acids.

The chain has TRBV28 and TRBJ1-1, with TRBD1 matching over 9 bases. The CDR3 length is 18 residues. The germline gives CDR1 MDHEN, CDR2 SYDVKM. V lost 4 bases and J lost 1; bases outside the gene matches: 13. Written as DNA, the CDR3 is TGTGCCAGCAGTTCGGTTGGACAGGGGCGACGGGGGAACACTGAAGCTTTCTTT. The encoded protein is CASSSVGQGRRGNTEAFF. The full variable domain, its missing parts supplied by reference TRBV28 and TRBJ1-1, is DVKVTQSSRYLVKRTGEKVFLECVQDMDHENMFWYRQDPGLGLRLIYFSYDVKMKEKGDIPEGYSVSREKKERFSLILESASTNQTSMYLCASSSVGQGRRGNTEAFFGQGTRLTVV.

The V call is TRBV28, the J call TRBJ1-2; no clear D gene. The CDR3 totals 11 residues. Germline loops: CDR1 MDHEN, CDR2 SYDVKM. The CDR3 protein is CGITSNYGYTF. The CDR3 coding sequence is TGTGGAATCACGAGTAACTATGGCTACACCTTC.

This clone showed up just a few times. V and J are TRBV6-5 and TRBJ1-2; D not certain. This CDR3 is 15 amino acids long. Germline V gene sequence: CDR1 MNHEY, CDR2 SVGAGI. The V end was cut by 5 bases, the J end by 8 bases, with 21 bases between. CDR3 nucleotides: TGTGCCAGCAGTACAACTCGGACCCAACTGTGGGGCTACACCTTC. Amino acid sequence: CASSTTRTQLWGYTF.

This clone turned up a few times. The rearrangement links TRBV6-1 to TRBJ2-7; TRBD1 aligns across 10 bases. The junction had 7 bases not matched to a gene; V was cut back by 1 base and J by 4 bases. The CDR3 has 16 amino acids. CDR1 is MNHNS and CDR2 is SASEGT in the germline V gene. Here the CDR3 reads CASSEDGGTGAYEQYF. In DNA form, the CDR3 reads TGTGCCAGCAGTGAAGATGGCGGGACAGGGGCATACGAGCAGTACTTC.

This chain connects TRBV9 to TRBJ2-6; 8 bases are a match to TRBD1. V shed 0 bases and J 2 bases; nucleotides not matched to a gene: 10. Germline values: CDR1 SGDLS, CDR2 YYNGEE. The CDR3 contains 19 residues. CDR3 region: CASSVDFDRGSAGANVLTF. The CDR3 DNA reads as TGTGCCAGCAGCGTAGACTTCGACAGGGGATCGGCTGGGGCCAACGTCCTGACTTTC.

The chain combines TRBV5-4 with TRBJ2-7; possibly TRBD2 for D (6 bases). Germline values: CDR1 SGHNT, CDR2 YYREEE (reference sequence). This CDR3 has 15 residues. V was trimmed by 4 bases and J by 3 bases, leaving 17 bases between them. The CDR3 nucleotides read TGTGCCAGCAGCCGGAGGGAGAGCGGGCACTACGAGCAGTACTTC. It codes for CASSRRESGHYEQYF.

The J gene is TRBJ2-7, the V gene TRBV25-1; D not resolved. CDR3 length: 14 amino acids. V lost 4 bases and J lost 7, with 17 bases in between. From germline, CDR1 is MGHDK and CDR2 SYGVNS. CDR3 residues: CASSGGLGLWEQYF. The CDR3 coding sequence is TGTGCCAGCAGTGGAGGTCTGGGGTTGTGGGAGCAGTACTTC.